These 14 T cell receptor beta chains came from one sample sequenced in a study of T-cell reconstitution after alpha-beta-depleted transplantation in children. This sample's TCRbeta library carried unique molecular identifier barcodes. TCRdb used MiXCR to reprocess the PCR reads, holding one entry per CDR3 protein. The sample lists just under 350,000 distinct CDR3 sequences, 15% to 20% seen once, with around two fifths in the top ten. Specimen: PBMCs, mostly from graft donor cells, collected 360 days after TCRalphabeta/CD19-depleted stem cell transplant. These TCRs come from a male patient between 2 and 10 years old who had a stem cell transplant for acute lymphoblastic leukemia, so the T cells may come from the graft donor.

The rearrangement links TRBV24-1 to TRBJ2-3; TRBD1 matches 9 bases. Trimming at V came to 5 bases and at J to 4 bases, leaving 3 bases not matched to a gene. Germline loops: CDR1 KGHDR, CDR2 SFDVKD. The CDR3 spans 14 residues. The CDR3 spells CATSVTGGADTQYF. Written as DNA, the CDR3 is TGTGCCACCAGTGTTACAGGGGGCGCAGATACGCAGTATTTT.

There are many counts of this clonotype. The chain carries TRBV29-1 and TRBJ2-1; D gene ambiguous. The CDR3 spans 13 residues. Germline V lookup: CDR1 SQVTM, CDR2 ANQGSEA. V lost 0 bases and J lost 8, with 11 bases in between. Here the CDR3 reads CSVEELLADEQFF. The CDR3 DNA reads as TGCAGCGTTGAAGAGTTATTAGCCGATGAGCAGTTCTTC.

V usage is TRBV9 and J usage is TRBJ2-1; tentatively, D is TRBD2 (5 bases). V lost 2 bases, J lost 0 bases, and 15 bases lay in between. CDR3 length: 17 residues. Looked up from germline, CDR1 is SGDLS and CDR2 is YYNGEE. CDR3 bases: TGTGCCAGCAGCGTTTTCGGAGGTTTCAGCTCCTACAATGAGCAGTTCTTC. Its translation: CASSVFGGFSSYNEQFF.

There are a few counts of this clonotype. As the CDR3 is not closed by the conserved phenylalanine or tryptophan, this likely results from a read error. The chain uses TRBV24-1 and TRBJ1-1, with D perhaps TRBD1 (6 bases). The CDR3 covers 13 residues. V shed 7 bases and J shed 4 bases, with 12 bases lying between them. Germline CDR1 and CDR2: KGHDR and SFDVKD. Written as DNA, the CDR3 is TGTGCCACCAGGGGACAAGGAGGCACTGAAGCTTTCTGT. This translates into CATRGQGGTEAFC.

This chain links TRBV20-1 with TRBJ2-4; 12 positions agree with TRBD2. CDR1 and CDR2 from the germline V gene are DFQATT and SNEGSKA (reference sequence). V was pared by 4 bases and J by 8 bases, with 12 bases of the junction left unmatched. The length of the CDR3 is 16 residues. In nucleotides, the CDR3 is TGCAGTGCTACCCGACTAGCGGGAGATCGAGGGGACATTCAGTACTTC. Translating gives CSATRLAGDRGDIQYF.

This clonotype was counted a few times. The chain recombines TRBV7-3 with TRBJ1-5, with D perhaps TRBD1 (5 bases). Germline CDR1 and CDR2: SGHTA and FQGTGA. Trimming cost V 0 bases and J 3 bases, with 9 bases left between them. The CDR3 loop spans 15 amino acids. In DNA, the CDR3 is TGTGCCAGCAGCTTAACGGGGCAGTACAATCAGCCCCAGCATTTT. Protein product: CASSLTGQYNQPQHF.

The CDR3 DNA reads as TGTGCCAGCAGCTTATCAGGGACACGGGACACTGAAGCTTTCTTT. Translated: CASSLSGTRDTEAFF. The chain employs TRBV7-3 and TRBJ1-1, with D maybe TRBD1 (6 bases). The CDR3 extends over 15 amino acids. CDR1 is SGHTA and CDR2 is FQGTGA in the germline V gene. The V and J ends lost 2 bases and 3 bases respectively, with 13 bases between them.

This rearrangement joins TRBV10-3 to TRBJ2-5; D not resolved. Between the trimmed V and J ends, which lost 2 bases and 0 bases, there was a span of 7 bases. This CDR3 has 14 amino acids. Germline assignment: CDR1 ENHRY and CDR2 SYGVKD. The DNA of the CDR3 is TGTGCCATCAGTGAGGGGCTTTACCAAGAGACCCAGTACTTC. Its protein product is CAISEGLYQETQYF.

This clonotype showed up just a few times. The CDR3 region is CASSGTSGSWAGELFF. The DNA for the CDR3 is TGTGCCAGCAGCGGGACTAGCGGGAGTTGGGCCGGGGAGCTGTTTTTT. J is TRBJ2-2 and V is TRBV25-1; 14 nucleotides line up with TRBD2. The CDR3 runs to 16 residues. Germline V gene data show CDR1 as MGHDK and CDR2 as SYGVNS. V gave up 6 bases and J gave up 6 bases; unmatched junction bases: 6.

At least ten counts were recorded for this clonotype. The CDR3 bases are TGTGCCAGCAGCTCAAAACAAAGGCGACTAGCGGGAGGAGGATACTACGAGCAGTACTTC. Translation gives CASSSKQRRLAGGGYYEQYF. The J gene is TRBJ2-7, the V gene TRBV7-6, with 13 positions matching TRBD2. After removal of 4 bases from V and 3 bases from J, the junction contained 18 bases not matched to a gene. CDR3 length: 20 amino acids. CDR1 is SGHVS, CDR2 FNYEAQ, per germline.

The rearrangement links TRBV2 to TRBJ2-7; D is unresolved. This CDR3 has 12 residues. V dropped 6 bases and J dropped 1 base, with 7 bases sitting between them. Germline CDR1 is SNHLY and CDR2 is FYNNEI. The CDR3 bases are TGTGCCAGCAGAGCCATATCCTACGAGCAGTACTTC. This sequence encodes CASRAISYEQYF. Filled out from reference TRBV2 and TRBJ2-7, the complete variable domain reads EPEVTQTPSHQVTQMGQEVILRCVPISNHLYFYWYRQILGQKVEFLVSFYNNEISEKSEIFDDQFSVERPDGSNFTLKIRSTKLEDSAMYFCASRAISYEQYFGPGTRLTVT.

This clonotype was observed a few times. V gene TRBV2 combines with J gene TRBJ2-1; possible D gene TRBD1, 8 bases. The CDR3 has 21 amino acids. V dropped 8 bases and J dropped 3 bases, with 35 bases sitting between them. Per the germline V gene, CDR1 is SNHLY and CDR2 is FYNNEI. The CDR3 reads CASGRQGPYPLLAVLYNEQFF. DNA for the CDR3: TGTGCCAGCGGACGACAGGGGCCTTATCCCCTTCTAGCGGTCCTCTACAATGAGCAGTTCTTC.

This clonotype occurred many times. The chain is built from TRBV5-1 and TRBJ2-5; TRBD1 might be the D (6 bases). Germline assignment: CDR1 SGHRS and CDR2 YFSETQ. Trimming cost V 0 bases and J 7 bases, with 16 bases left between them. The CDR3 contains 15 residues. For the CDR3, the DNA is TGCGCCAGCAGCTTGGCCACAGGGCTTACAAGGACCCAGTACTTC. It is translated as CASSLATGLTRTQYF. Full variable domain (missing parts from reference TRBV5-1 and TRBJ2-5): KAGVTQTPRYLIKTRGQQVTLSCSPISGHRSVSWYQQTPGQGLQFLFEYFSETQRNKGNFPGRFSGRQFSNSRSEMNVSTLELGDSALYLCASSLATGLTRTQYFGPGTRLLVL.

This clonotype has a handful of counts. CDR3 DNA sequence: TGTGCCAGCAGTGAGGGAGGCGGGGTGAGGGAGCAGTTCTTC. It codes for CASSEGGGVREQFF. V is TRBV6-1 and J is TRBJ2-1; tentative D call: TRBD2 (6 bases). CDR3 length: 14 residues. Trimming cost V 3 bases and J 10 bases, with 16 bases left between them. From germline, CDR1 is MNHNS and CDR2 SASEGT.